Listed here are 28 T cell receptor beta chains from one sample, sequenced in a study of shared clonotypes between healthy human individuals (TCRdb year 2020). The library relied on the immunoSEQ multiplex PCR assay. TCRdb obtained this table from immuneACCESS and retained in-frame rearrangements with V and J assigned. These tables miss some clones; where compared with another copy, unresolved V genes account for less than half of the shortfall, and the remainder is unexplained. The sample contains roughly 380,000 clones, 96% of them found a single time. Of the sample, around 0.29% is held by the ten largest clones. The sample taken for sequencing was memory CD8+ T cells sorted from blood. The meaning of the sample's cell subset or site label: CD45RO+ cells pooled with CCR7-negative TemRA cells. All receptors come from a man aged 30 to 39 in good health.

This rearrangement joins TRBV27 to TRBJ1-5; 7 bases are shared with TRBD1. Germline V gives CDR1 MNHEY, CDR2 SMNVEV (reference sequence). J gave up 4 bases and V 5 bases, and 5 bases lay outside the gene matches. This CDR3 spans 14 amino acids. The CDR3 loop reads CASSPRDSNQPQHF. CDR3 DNA: TGTGCCAGCAGTCCGCGGGACAGTAATCAGCCCCAGCATTTT.

This clone appeared a single time. The V call is TRBV27, the J call TRBJ2-1; 12 nucleotides match TRBD2. The ends lost 4 bases at V and 7 bases at J; junction bases unmatched: 8. CDR1 and CDR2 (germline): MNHEY, SMNVEV (reference sequence). CDR3 length: 16 amino acids. The CDR3 DNA reads as TGTGCCAGCAGTTCTGGCGGACTAGCGGGGCATAATGAGCAGTTCTTC. Translation: CASSSGGLAGHNEQFF.

This rearrangement joins TRBV11-2 to TRBJ2-5; possible D gene TRBD2, 6 bases. The CDR3 loop spans 13 amino acids. Germline values: CDR1 SGHAT, CDR2 FQNNGV. V lost 5 bases and J 4 bases, leaving 11 bases between the germline ends. The CDR3 nucleotides are TGTGCCAGCAGCGCGGGACCCCCAGAGACCCAGTACTTC. Its protein is CASSAGPPETQYF.

The gene calls are TRBV11-2 and TRBJ1-3, with D possibly matching TRBD1 (5 bases). CDR3 length equals 14 residues. V was trimmed by 6 bases and J by 0 bases, leaving 9 bases between them. Germline CDR1 SGHAT, CDR2 FQNNGV. The CDR3 is CASSPGSSGNTIYF. The CDR3 DNA reads as TGTGCCAGCAGTCCAGGGAGCTCTGGAAACACCATATATTTT. The complete variable domain, with remaining parts taken from reference TRBV11-2 and TRBJ1-3, reads EAGVAQSPRYKIIEKRQSVAFWCNPISGHATLYWYQQILGQGPKLLIQFQNNGVVDDSQLPKDRFSAERLKGVDSTLKIQPAKLEDSAVYLCASSPGSSGNTIYFGEGSWLTVV.

The V call is TRBV25-1, the J call TRBJ2-3; 12 bases align to TRBD2. With 2 bases clipped from V and 1 base from J, the junction kept 7 bases outside the gene matches. Germline loops: CDR1 MGHDK, CDR2 SYGVNS. This CDR3 is built from 18 residues. CDR3 amino acids: CASSEDGRLAGGTDTQYF. The CDR3 bases are TGTGCCAGCAGTGAAGATGGGCGACTAGCGGGAGGCACAGATACGCAGTATTTT. The whole variable domain, remainder taken from reference TRBV25-1 and TRBJ2-3, is EADIYQTPRYLVIGTGKKITLECSQTMGHDKMYWYQQDPGMELHLIHYSYGVNSTEKGDLSSESTVSRIRTEHFPLTLESARPSHTSQYLCASSEDGRLAGGTDTQYFGPGTRLTVL.

CDR3 DNA sequence: TGTGCCAGCAGCGCGGGGCGGGACCGGTTCTCTGGCAACACTGAAGCTTTCTTT. It is translated as CASSAGRDRFSGNTEAFF. The chain links TRBV9 to TRBJ1-1, with D possibly being TRBD1 (5 bases). V lost 3 bases to trimming and J lost 2 bases, with 23 bases between them. Germline CDR1 SGDLS, CDR2 YYNGEE. The CDR3 has 18 residues.

This chain joins TRBV7-9 and TRBJ2-5; D may be TRBD1 (6 bases). The V gene lost 5 bases and the J gene lost 3 bases, with 13 bases spanning the gap. Germline CDR1 and CDR2: SEHNR and FQNEAQ (reference sequence). The CDR3 consists of 14 residues. CDR3 sequence: CASSVQGLKETQYF. For the CDR3, the DNA is TGTGCCAGCAGCGTACAGGGATTAAAAGAGACCCAGTACTTC.

This clone was picked up one time. The chain employs TRBV6-5 and TRBJ1-2; the D gene is possibly TRBD1 (6 bases). The CDR3 has 12 amino acids. Trimming shortened V by 6 bases and J by 11 bases, and 16 bases separated the two germline ends. In germline, CDR1 is MNHEY, CDR2 SVGAGI. CDR3 residues: CASSWGGQDYTF. DNA for the CDR3: TGTGCCAGCAGCTGGGGGGGGCAGGATTACACCTTC.

This rearrangement joins TRBV6-5 to TRBJ1-1, with a tentative D call TRBD1 (5 bases). Germline-derived CDR1 and CDR2 are MNHEY and SVGAGI. The CDR3 runs to 14 residues. V shed 8 bases and J shed 4 bases, with 17 bases lying between them. The DNA of the CDR3 is TGTGCCAGCTTTCTGAGGGCGAGGGGCACTGAAGCTTTCTTT. It specifies CASFLRARGTEAFF.

The chain links TRBV19 to TRBJ1-2; 7 bases match TRBD1. The length of the CDR3 is 14 residues. Germline CDR1 is LNHDA and CDR2 is SQIVND (reference sequence). Trimming cost V 5 bases and J 3 bases; bases outside gene matches: 6. For the CDR3, the DNA is TGTGCCAGTAGTCCGACAGGGAGGGACTATGGCTACACCTTC. Translation gives CASSPTGRDYGYTF. Filled out from reference TRBV19 and TRBJ1-2, the complete variable domain reads DGGITQSPKYLFRKEGQNVTLSCEQNLNHDAMYWYRQDPGQGLRLIYYSQIVNDFQKGDIAEGYSVSREKKESFPLTVTSAQKNPTAFYLCASSPTGRDYGYTFGSGTRLTVV.

The chain uses TRBV25-1 and TRBJ2-6, with 9 bases identical to TRBD2. V dropped 6 bases and J dropped 0; count of bases not matched to a gene: 6. The germline gives CDR1 MGHDK, CDR2 SYGVNS. CDR3 length: 17 residues. The CDR3 loop reads CASSGLAGYSGANVLTF. DNA of the CDR3: TGTGCCAGCAGCGGTCTAGCGGGATACTCTGGGGCCAACGTCCTGACTTTC.

This clone was found once. This chain links TRBV5-1 with TRBJ2-3; D is unclear. Looked up from germline, CDR1 is SGHRS and CDR2 is YFSETQ. There are 12 residues in the CDR3. V lost 6 bases and J lost 0, with 5 bases in between. The DNA for the CDR3 is TGCGCCAGCAAGGCTAGCACAGATACGCAGTATTTT. Protein: CASKASTDTQYF.

The rearrangement links TRBV5-1 to TRBJ2-2; perhaps D is TRBD1 or TRBD2 (5 bases each). Germline lookup yields CDR1 SGHRS and CDR2 YFSETQ. V was shortened by 5 bases and J by 3 bases, with 11 bases between the two germline ends. This CDR3 has 14 residues. The CDR3 reads CASRKGRDTGELFF. The DNA for the CDR3 is TGCGCCAGCAGGAAGGGACGGGACACCGGGGAGCTGTTTTTT.

The chain has TRBV5-6 and TRBJ2-4; D unclear. Germline CDR1 and CDR2: SGHDT and YYEEEE. V was pared by 1 base and J by 6 bases, with 11 bases between. The CDR3 length is 14 residues. CDR3 protein: CASSLYGEVNIQYF. The CDR3 nucleotides are TGTGCCAGCAGCTTGTATGGAGAGGTAAACATTCAGTACTTC.

This chain links TRBV5-4 with TRBJ2-7; D perhaps matches TRBD2 (6 bases). V was pared by 5 bases and J by 0 bases, with 12 bases between. Germline CDR1 and CDR2: SGHNT and YYREEE (reference sequence). The CDR3 has 14 amino acids. CDR3 residues: CASSSAGSSYEQYF. The CDR3 DNA is TGTGCCAGCAGTTCCGCGGGAAGCTCCTACGAGCAGTACTTC.

This rearrangement joins TRBV11-2 to TRBJ2-3; no firm D call. Germline CDR1 reads SGHAT; CDR2 reads FQNNGV. The CDR3 runs to 14 residues. Trimming took off 5 bases at V and 1 base at J, with 10 bases between the two ends. The CDR3 DNA reads TGTGCCAGCAGCCTAACCCGGGGCACAGATACGCAGTATTTT. It specifies CASSLTRGTDTQYF.

The chain has TRBV28 and TRBJ2-5, with 12 bases lining up with TRBD2. Germline V lookup: CDR1 MDHEN, CDR2 SYDVKM. Trimming at V came to 4 bases and at J to 4 bases, leaving 7 bases not matched to a gene. The CDR3 runs to 16 residues. The CDR3 sequence is CASSSPSGRAGETQYF. The CDR3 DNA reads TGTGCCAGCAGTTCTCCTAGCGGGAGGGCCGGAGAGACCCAGTACTTC.

As DNA, the CDR3 is TGTGCCTGGGGGACAGGGGGCTACGAGCAGTACTTC. Amino acid sequence: CAWGTGGYEQYF. This chain links TRBV30 with TRBJ2-7; 11 bases are shared with TRBD1. This CDR3 contains 12 residues. The trim removed 5 bases at V and 3 bases at J, leaving 0 bases unmatched. CDR1 is GTSNPN and CDR2 is SVGIG in the germline V gene (reference sequence).

The gene calls are TRBV14 and TRBJ2-1, with 7 bases aligning to TRBD2. Germline V gives CDR1 SGHDN, CDR2 FVKESK. CDR3 length: 15 residues. V lost 0 bases to trimming and J lost 8 bases; unmatched junction nucleotides: 7. The CDR3 DNA sequence: TGTGCCAGCAGCCAAGAATCCCTCGGGAGGCATGAGCAGTTCTTC. Translating it yields CASSQESLGRHEQFF.

The V and J genes are TRBV28 and TRBJ2-7; unclear D gene. Between the trimmed V and J ends, which lost 4 bases and 3 bases, there was a span of 7 bases. This CDR3 is 12 amino acids long. Germline assignment: CDR1 MDHEN and CDR2 SYDVKM. For the CDR3, the DNA is TGTGCCAGCAGTTCGCTTTACTACGAGCAGTACTTC. It translates to CASSSLYYEQYF.

The chain couples TRBV6-1 to TRBJ1-1; D is unresolved. This CDR3 region has 11 residues. Deletions cut 6 bases from V and 12 bases from J, with 14 bases between. Per germline, CDR1 MNHNS and CDR2 SASEGT. CDR3 residues: CASRQRGASFF. The CDR3 DNA reads as TGTGCCAGCAGACAGCGGGGTGCATCTTTCTTT.

In the case of this clone: The sample contains more than one DNA sequence encoding this CDR3. The chain couples TRBV28 to TRBJ2-7, with D perhaps matching TRBD1 or TRBD2 (6 bases each). CDR3 length: 14 amino acids. V lost 2 bases to trimming and J lost 2 bases, with 10 bases between them. The germline gives CDR1 MDHEN, CDR2 SYDVKM. The CDR3 DNA reads TGTGCCAGCAGTTTAAGGGGGGCCACCTACGAGCAGTACTTC. Protein sequence: CASSLRGATYEQYF.

The CDR3: CASRSLQGRGTEAFF. DNA of the CDR3: TGTGCCAGCAGATCCTTACAGGGGCGTGGGACTGAAGCTTTCTTT. The chain carries TRBV6-1 and TRBJ1-1; 7 bases agree with TRBD1. Losses at the gene ends were 6 bases for V and 5 bases for J; bases not matched to a gene: 12. This CDR3 region has 15 residues. Germline V gene data show CDR1 as MNHNS and CDR2 as SASEGT.

The chain recombines TRBV19 with TRBJ1-1; D is ambiguous. This CDR3 is 13 amino acids long. Per germline, CDR1 LNHDA and CDR2 SQIVND (reference sequence). Trimming pared 9 bases from V and 0 bases from J, leaving 11 bases between. The CDR3 region has the DNA TGTGCCAGCGCCGGTGGCGTGAACACTGAAGCTTTCTTT. It is translated as CASAGGVNTEAFF.

This chain links TRBV30 with TRBJ2-1, with 10 bases matching TRBD1. The CDR3 covers 13 residues. V trimming: 4 bases; J trimming: 9 bases; junction bases outside the gene matches: 6. In germline, CDR1 is GTSNPN, CDR2 SVGIG (reference sequence). The CDR3 here is CAWKGQGSGEQFF. CDR3 DNA sequence: TGTGCCTGGAAGGGACAGGGGTCAGGTGAGCAGTTCTTC.

V usage is TRBV5-6 and J usage is TRBJ2-7; D might be TRBD2 (6 bases). This CDR3 is built from 14 residues. Per germline, CDR1 SGHDT and CDR2 YYEEEE. V lost 0 bases, J lost 2 bases, and 9 bases lay in between. The CDR3 spells CASSLVPSAYEQYF. The DNA for the CDR3 is TGTGCCAGCAGCTTGGTTCCTAGCGCCTACGAGCAGTACTTC.

The chain joins TRBV6-1 to TRBJ2-7; D not certain. This CDR3 is built from 13 residues. The V end was cut by 0 bases, the J end by 8 bases, with 11 bases between. CDR1 is MNHNS, CDR2 SASEGT, per germline. The CDR3 region is CASSEAKDWKQYF. CDR3 DNA sequence: TGTGCCAGCAGTGAAGCTAAGGATTGGAAGCAGTACTTC.

The CDR3 nucleotides read TGTGCCAGCAGCCAAACTAGCGGGGCCACAGATACGCAGTATTTT. This gives the protein CASSQTSGATDTQYF. This sequence joins TRBV14 and TRBJ2-3; 10 bases align to TRBD2. The CDR3 has 15 residues. V gave up 2 bases and J gave up 2 bases; unmatched junction bases: 1. Germline V gene lookup returns CDR1 SGHDN and CDR2 FVKESK.